A selection of T cell receptor beta chains follows, all from one sample in a study of shared clonotypes between healthy human individuals. Data came from immunoSEQ multiplex PCR; TCRdb stores just in-frame clones and leaves some out. This sample carries about 2.4 million clones, over 85% of them seen once, and the ten largest clones take approximately 0.36%. Sequences were obtained from naive CD4+ T cells from PBMCs. The receptor source for this set is a man between 18 and 29 years old in good health. Some clones in this sample may be carry-over from other donors' samples. CDR3s leave out the opening cysteine and the closing phenylalanine or tryptophan. A D gene is named only where the DNA matches it firmly.

j_gene: TRBJ1-2; v_gene: TRBV2; d_gene: .; CDR3aa: ASAGSVGYT
j_gene: TRBJ2-7; v_gene: TRBV7-9; d_gene: TRBD2; CDR3aa: ASSLDSGRSHEQY
j_gene: TRBJ1-4; v_gene: TRBV6-5; d_gene: TRBD1; CDR3aa: ASSYGGTGYEKLF
j_gene: TRBJ1-3; v_gene: TRBV28; d_gene: .; CDR3aa: ASSGAGLSGNTIY
j_gene: TRBJ1-5; v_gene: TRBV28; d_gene: TRBD1; CDR3aa: ASTAGQGWQPQH
j_gene: TRBJ1-1; v_gene: TRBV15; d_gene: .; CDR3aa: ATSIRDAAEAF
j_gene: TRBJ1-5; v_gene: TRBV5-1; d_gene: TRBD1; CDR3aa: ASSLSGGGNQPQH
j_gene: TRBJ2-1; v_gene: TRBV5-1; d_gene: TRBD2; CDR3aa: ASSLGLVSGNEQF
j_gene: TRBJ2-7; v_gene: TRBV6-1; d_gene: TRBD1; CDR3aa: ASTVDRTAYEQY
j_gene: TRBJ2-1; v_gene: TRBV18; d_gene: TRBD2; CDR3aa: ASSPVTSGRNEQF
j_gene: TRBJ1-1; v_gene: TRBV18; d_gene: .; CDR3aa: ASSPIGKPDTEAF
j_gene: TRBJ2-5; v_gene: TRBV19; d_gene: .; CDR3aa: ASSSTWKGETQY
j_gene: TRBJ2-5; v_gene: TRBV5-4; d_gene: .; CDR3aa: ASSLGQLQETQY
j_gene: TRBJ2-2; v_gene: TRBV27; d_gene: .; CDR3aa: ASSRSPNTGELF
j_gene: TRBJ2-1; v_gene: TRBV5-1; d_gene: .; CDR3aa: ASSLGSRAYNEQF
j_gene: TRBJ1-2; v_gene: TRBV19; d_gene: .; CDR3aa: ASSMALRRLDYGYT
j_gene: TRBJ2-1; v_gene: TRBV6-6; d_gene: TRBD2; CDR3aa: ASTPPGGGYNEQF
j_gene: TRBJ1-1; v_gene: TRBV5-6; d_gene: .; CDR3aa: ASSLITVPTEAF
j_gene: TRBJ2-3; v_gene: TRBV6-5; d_gene: .; CDR3aa: ASSYLRSGQTDTQY
j_gene: TRBJ1-3; v_gene: TRBV7-9; d_gene: .; CDR3aa: ASSSRPAGTGNTIY
j_gene: TRBJ2-3; v_gene: TRBV2; d_gene: TRBD1; CDR3aa: ASRQGLSTDTQY
j_gene: TRBJ1-1; v_gene: TRBV11-2; d_gene: .; CDR3aa: ASSGQQNTEAF
j_gene: TRBJ1-4; v_gene: TRBV7-9; d_gene: TRBD1; CDR3aa: ASSLGQGVNEKLF
j_gene: TRBJ1-5; v_gene: TRBV27; d_gene: .; CDR3aa: ASSLSRGLLNQPQH
j_gene: TRBJ2-2; v_gene: TRBV7-3; d_gene: .; CDR3aa: ASSPRRRDTGELF
j_gene: TRBJ2-1; v_gene: TRBV9; d_gene: .; CDR3aa: ASSASGSSYNEQF
j_gene: TRBJ1-4; v_gene: TRBV9; d_gene: .; CDR3aa: ASSVALQREKLF
j_gene: TRBJ1-1; v_gene: TRBV29-1; d_gene: TRBD1; CDR3aa: SVGTGVTEAF
j_gene: TRBJ2-7; v_gene: TRBV28; d_gene: .; CDR3aa: ASSLNYVWSKTRSYEQY
j_gene: TRBJ2-7; v_gene: TRBV19; d_gene: .; CDR3aa: ASSAGATVTGEQY
j_gene: TRBJ2-7; v_gene: TRBV28; d_gene: .; CDR3aa: ASTSTYEQY
j_gene: TRBJ1-2; v_gene: TRBV12-5; d_gene: .; CDR3aa: ASGSDSGAHYGYT
j_gene: TRBJ1-1; v_gene: TRBV6-5; d_gene: TRBD1; CDR3aa: ASSSPRTGEDAF
j_gene: TRBJ2-7; v_gene: TRBV2; d_gene: .; CDR3aa: ASREETYEQY
j_gene: TRBJ1-1; v_gene: TRBV15; d_gene: TRBD1; CDR3aa: ATSRTGGHTEAF
j_gene: TRBJ1-1; v_gene: TRBV5-4; d_gene: TRBD1; CDR3aa: ASSTSQGTPAWAAF
j_gene: TRBJ1-2; v_gene: TRBV5-1; d_gene: .; CDR3aa: ASSPGTPLNGYT
j_gene: TRBJ2-3; v_gene: TRBV4-1; d_gene: .; CDR3aa: ASSPPTRTDTQY
j_gene: TRBJ2-5; v_gene: TRBV6-5; d_gene: TRBD2; CDR3aa: ASSYSGRAVETQY
j_gene: TRBJ2-7; v_gene: TRBV10-3; d_gene: .; CDR3aa: AISEGVGHYEQY
j_gene: TRBJ2-7; v_gene: TRBV5-1; d_gene: TRBD1; CDR3aa: ASSPGQGPYEQY
j_gene: TRBJ2-3; v_gene: TRBV7-2; d_gene: .; CDR3aa: ASSYTRPDTQY
j_gene: TRBJ2-7; v_gene: TRBV4-3; d_gene: TRBD2; CDR3aa: ASSQGTSGYEQY
j_gene: TRBJ2-6; v_gene: TRBV4-1; d_gene: TRBD1; CDR3aa: ASRGTGGLSGANVLT
j_gene: TRBJ1-1; v_gene: TRBV5-1; d_gene: .; CDR3aa: ASSYDGLNTEAF
j_gene: TRBJ2-7; v_gene: TRBV14; d_gene: .; CDR3aa: ASSQQTHLAYEQY
j_gene: TRBJ2-7; v_gene: TRBV5-1; d_gene: .; CDR3aa: ASSSGSSSYEQY
j_gene: TRBJ1-3; v_gene: TRBV5-1; d_gene: TRBD1; CDR3aa: ASSLGTGAGNTIY
j_gene: TRBJ2-2; v_gene: TRBV27; d_gene: .; CDR3aa: ASSPGRRENTGELF
j_gene: TRBJ2-7; v_gene: TRBV28; d_gene: TRBD2; CDR3aa: ASSRAGGGYEQY
j_gene: TRBJ1-2; v_gene: TRBV29-1; d_gene: .; CDR3aa: SVRNIQGGGYT
j_gene: TRBJ1-6; v_gene: TRBV5-1; d_gene: .; CDR3aa: ASSSPSGFDSPLH
j_gene: TRBJ1-1; v_gene: TRBV15; d_gene: TRBD1; CDR3aa: ATSRGMEGANTEAF
j_gene: TRBJ2-2; v_gene: TRBV10-1; d_gene: .; CDR3aa: ASSESSGNTGELF
j_gene: TRBJ1-1; v_gene: TRBV28; d_gene: .; CDR3aa: ASSPVGREAF